The rows below give T cell receptor beta chains drawn from one sample of a study of cytomegalovirus exposure and HLA in healthy donors. Sequencing was performed with immunoSEQ multiplex PCR; in TCRdb, only in-frame clones are kept and a portion is missing. Among about 170,000 clones, 85% were seen once, and the ten largest hold 1%. Sequenced input: PBMCs. The receptors stem from a boy under 10 years old in good health and CMV-seronegative. Each CDR3 is given with its conserved first and last residue. Some rows have no size entry. The others give once, few or many, or a class for an expanded clone.

j_gene,abundance,len,v_gene,CDR3aa
TRBJ2-1,NA,19,TRBV5-6,CASSLSRTSGRVSLGEQFF
TRBJ1-5,NA,14,TRBV6-1,CASSDRFSNQPQHF
TRBJ2-5,NA,15,TRBV4-1,CASSPGQGPGETQYF
TRBJ2-3,once,15,TRBV11-2,CASSLGTGGTDTQYF
TRBJ1-2,NA,15,TRBV7-9,CASSLAEGQGYGYTF
TRBJ2-3,once,18,TRBV18,CASSPPGRGPTSTDTQYF
TRBJ1-2,NA,12,TRBV10-2,CASFGQNYGYTF
TRBJ1-4,NA,18,TRBV7-2,CASSRLGRVVATNEKLFF
TRBJ1-5,NA,12,TRBV7-9,CASSPGGQPQHF
TRBJ2-3,NA,15,TRBV19,CASRGGGGYTDTQYF
TRBJ2-1,few,13,TRBV7-3,CASSLRASNEQFF
TRBJ1-1,NA,13,TRBV6-1,CASSVNRGTEAFF
TRBJ2-5,once,17,TRBV2,CASSEIVSWAEQETQYF
TRBJ2-2,NA,14,TRBV5-4,CASSLGTGTGELFF
TRBJ2-3,NA,19,TRBV7-9,CASSRGQGHTSELTDTQYF
TRBJ2-3,NA,15,TRBV6-1,CASSNDAGITDTQYF
TRBJ2-5,NA,17,TRBV2,CASRKDRGGENQETQYF
TRBJ2-1,NA,13,TRBV19,CASSGVAYNEQFF